These 27 T cell receptor beta chains share one sample of origin, sequenced in a study of T cell changes during pregnancy in multiple sclerosis. The protocol was immunoSEQ multiplex PCR, while the TCRdb copy is restricted to in-frame clones and leaves out a portion. This table has about 47,000 clones, over 90% appearing once. The specimen was peripheral blood, collected after pregnancy. The receptors were sampled from a female donor with multiple sclerosis, enrolled in a pregnancy study.

The J gene is TRBJ2-1, the V gene TRBV7-2; 12 bases align to TRBD1. Trimming cost V 5 bases and J 10 bases; bases outside gene matches: 12. The CDR3 consists of 16 residues. The germline V gene has CDR1 SGHTA and CDR2 FQGNSA. CDR3 sequence reads: CASSPTSGTGGSEQFF. The CDR3 DNA sequence: TGTGCCAGCAGCCCCACCTCCGGGACAGGGGGCAGCGAGCAGTTCTTC. Full variable domain (outside the CDR3, taken from reference TRBV7-2 and TRBJ2-1): GAGVSQSPSNKVTEKGKDVELRCDPISGHTALYWYRQSLGQGLEFLIYFQGNSAPDKSGLPSDRFSAERTGGSVSTLTIQRTQQEDSAVYLCASSPTSGTGGSEQFFGPGTRLTVL.

This clone was seen only once. The chain has TRBV27 and TRBJ2-7; TRBD2 aligns across 13 bases. The V gene end was trimmed by 8 bases and the J gene end by 0 bases; junction bases not matched to a gene: 7. The CDR3 totals 16 residues. In germline, CDR1 is MNHEY, CDR2 SMNVEV (reference sequence). This CDR3 reads CASRQGTSGTSYEQYF. The DNA for the CDR3 is TGTGCCAGCCGACAAGGGACTAGCGGGACCTCCTACGAGCAGTACTTC.

The chain combines TRBV2 with TRBJ2-7, with D perhaps TRBD2 (5 bases). Germline assignment: CDR1 SNHLY and CDR2 FYNNEI. The ends were cut back, 2 bases at V and 3 bases at J, with 8 bases in the middle. The CDR3 has 13 residues. The CDR3 nucleotides read TGTGCCAGCAGTGAACCCGGGGTCTACGAGCAGTACTTC. As protein: CASSEPGVYEQYF.

V gene TRBV2 combines with J gene TRBJ2-5; 8 nucleotides line up with TRBD2. The J segment lost 2 bases and the V segment lost 7 bases, leaving 12 bases of the junction unmatched. This CDR3 is 16 amino acids long. The V gene's germline CDR1 is SNHLY and CDR2 FYNNEI. Here the CDR3 reads CASKGKAGGHQETQYF. CDR3 nucleotide sequence: TGTGCCAGCAAAGGGAAGGCGGGGGGACATCAAGAGACCCAGTACTTC.

Only one count was recorded for this clone. The CDR3, as DNA: TGTGCCAGCAGTGAACTGAGCGGGGGGGCGAATGAGCAGTTCTTC. The encoded protein is CASSELSGGANEQFF. This sequence joins TRBV2 and TRBJ2-1, with 10 bases fitting TRBD2. Looked up from germline, CDR1 is SNHLY and CDR2 is FYNNEI. V lost 2 bases to trimming and J lost 7 bases; unmatched junction nucleotides: 5. The CDR3 spans 15 residues.

The chain uses TRBV15 and TRBJ1-6; no clear D. The germline V gene has CDR1 LNHNV and CDR2 YYDKDF (reference sequence). V was clipped by 5 bases and J by 7 bases, with 15 bases between them. This CDR3 comprises 15 residues. DNA of the CDR3: TGTGCCACCAGCGGGGAGGAGTCTTGGAATTCACCCCTCCACTTT. Protein sequence: CATSGEESWNSPLHF. The full variable domain, its missing parts supplied by reference TRBV15 and TRBJ1-6, is DAMVIQNPRYQVTQFGKPVTLSCSQTLNHNVMYWYQQKSSQAPKLLFHYYDKDFNNEADTPDNFQSRRPNTSFCFLDIRSPGLGDTAMYLCATSGEESWNSPLHFGNGTRLTVT.

The chain uses TRBV4-1 and TRBJ2-1, with D tentatively TRBD1 (6 bases). The CDR3 is 15 amino acids. CDR1 and CDR2 from the germline V gene are MGHRA and YSYEKL. Trimming shortened V by 6 bases and J by 3 bases, and 15 bases separated the two germline ends. The CDR3 sequence: CASRISEQGYNEQFF. CDR3 in DNA: TGCGCCAGCAGAATCTCGGAACAGGGCTACAATGAGCAGTTCTTC.

This chain joins TRBV4-3 and TRBJ2-7; TRBD1 agrees at 8 bases. The CDR3 runs 16 residues. V was clipped by 1 base and J by 5 bases; unmatched bases: 10. CDR1 and CDR2 from the germline V gene are LGHNA and YSLEER. The CDR3 loop is CASSQGAMTGANEQYF. The CDR3 DNA is TGCGCCAGCAGCCAAGGAGCCATGACAGGGGCCAACGAGCAGTACTTC.

The chain couples TRBV6-6 to TRBJ2-7; 10 bases map to TRBD1. The germline V gene has CDR1 MNHNY and CDR2 SVGAGI (reference sequence). J gave up 6 bases and V 2 bases, and 4 bases lay outside the gene matches. This CDR3 is built from 14 residues. This CDR3 reads CASSYPGQGVEQYF. The CDR3 DNA follows: TGTGCCAGCAGTTACCCTGGACAGGGGGTCGAGCAGTACTTC.

V gene TRBV6-6 combines with J gene TRBJ1-4; a possible D gene is TRBD1 (5 bases). V lost 2 bases and J 8 bases, leaving 15 bases between the germline ends. There are 15 residues in the CDR3. Per the germline V gene, CDR1 is MNHNY and CDR2 is SVGAGI (reference sequence). The CDR3 region is CASSYRGGEEEKLFF. The DNA of the CDR3 is TGTGCCAGCAGTTACCGTGGAGGGGAGGAAGAAAAACTGTTTTTT.

This rearrangement joins TRBV7-6 to TRBJ2-2, with 10 positions matching TRBD1. The J segment lost 6 bases and the V segment lost 4 bases, leaving 23 bases of the junction unmatched. This CDR3 contains 21 residues. Germline V gives CDR1 SGHVS, CDR2 FNYEAQ. The DNA of the CDR3 is TGTGCCAGCAGCTCCCCGCAGATTGGGGACAGGGGAGGGGGTCCCCCCGGGGAGCTGTTTTTT. Protein sequence: CASSSPQIGDRGGGPPGELFF.

This chain joins TRBV2 and TRBJ2-3, with D maybe TRBD2 (5 bases). V lost 4 bases, J lost 5 bases, and 7 bases lay in between. This CDR3 is built from 12 residues. CDR1 and CDR2 (germline): SNHLY, FYNNEI. CDR3 amino acids: CASSGSEDTQYF. The CDR3 nucleotides are TGTGCCAGCAGTGGTAGCGAAGATACGCAGTATTTT.

This sequence joins TRBV20-1 and TRBJ2-7, with TRBD1 identical over 11 bases. CDR1 is DFQATT and CDR2 is SNEGSKA in the germline V gene (reference sequence). V lost 3 bases and J lost 9; bases outside the gene matches: 1. This CDR3 is built from 11 residues. This chain's CDR3 is CSARGQGGQYF. Here the CDR3 DNA reads TGCAGTGCTAGGGGACAGGGGGGGCAGTACTTC.

The chain combines TRBV7-9 with TRBJ2-7; D possibly corresponds to TRBD1 (6 bases). V lost 1 base and J 2 bases, leaving 12 bases between the germline ends. This CDR3 has 15 amino acids. CDR1 is SEHNR and CDR2 is FQNEAQ in the germline V gene (reference sequence). Here the CDR3 reads CASSLDRVGAYEQYF. CDR3 in DNA: TGTGCCAGCAGCTTAGACAGGGTTGGGGCCTACGAGCAGTACTTC. Combining the CDR3 with reference TRBV7-9 and TRBJ2-7 gives the whole variable domain DTGVSQNPRHKITKRGQNVTFRCDPISEHNRLYWYRQTLGQGPEFLTYFQNEAQLEKSRLLSDRFSAERPKGSFSTLEIQRTEQGDSAMYLCASSLDRVGAYEQYFGPGTRLTVT.

The genes are TRBV29-1 and TRBJ2-3; 9 bases align to TRBD2. Germline CDR1 and CDR2: SQVTM and ANQGSEA. With V trimmed by 5 bases and J by 5 bases, 11 bases remained unmatched. This CDR3 has 15 residues. The CDR3 coding sequence is TGCAGCGTTAATTTTGTAGCGGGGGTGATAGATACGCAGTATTTT. The encoded protein is CSVNFVAGVIDTQYF.

V gene TRBV2 combines with J gene TRBJ2-2; tentatively, D is TRBD2 (7 bases). The CDR3 runs to 15 residues. The V gene's germline CDR1 is SNHLY and CDR2 FYNNEI. V was trimmed by 10 bases and J by 2 bases, leaving 17 bases between them. The CDR3 protein is CATTRWGGNTGELFF. DNA for the CDR3: TGTGCCACCACCCGCTGGGGGGGCAACACCGGGGAGCTGTTTTTT.

The gene calls are TRBV5-6 and TRBJ1-2; D remains ambiguous. Trimming removed 0 bases at V and 8 bases at J, with 17 bases between. Looked up from germline, CDR1 is SGHDT and CDR2 is YYEEEE. This CDR3 spans 15 amino acids. This CDR3 is CASSLAGRGREGYTF. The CDR3 DNA is TGTGCCAGCAGCTTGGCCGGCCGAGGTCGGGAGGGCTACACCTTC.

The chain links TRBV7-2 to TRBJ1-3, with unresolved D. The V gene's germline CDR1 is SGHTA and CDR2 FQGNSA. This CDR3 has 12 amino acids. With 3 bases removed from V and 4 bases from J, the gap between germline ends came to 4 bases. CDR3 protein: CASSFLGNTIYF. CDR3 DNA sequence: TGTGCCAGCAGCTTTCTCGGAAACACCATATATTTT.

The rearrangement links TRBV14 to TRBJ1-2; D is unclear. Deletions cut 6 bases from V and 1 base from J, with 6 bases between. CDR1 is SGHDN, CDR2 FVKESK, per germline. This CDR3 spans 12 amino acids. The CDR3 DNA is TGTGCCAGCAGTTCCGTTAACTATGGCTACACCTTC. It is translated as CASSSVNYGYTF.

V and J are TRBV7-3 and TRBJ2-2, with TRBD2 matching 8 bases. The germline V gene encodes CDR1 SGHTA and CDR2 FQGTGA. Unmatched junction bases numbered 4, after V lost 5 bases and J lost 2 bases. CDR3 length equals 15 residues. Here the CDR3 reads CASSRTSGNTGELFF. The CDR3 bases are TGTGCCAGCAGCAGAACTAGCGGAAACACCGGGGAGCTGTTTTTT.

The rearrangement uses TRBV9 and TRBJ2-2; 8 nucleotides agree with TRBD1. CDR3 length equals 16 residues. Germline values: CDR1 SGDLS, CDR2 YYNGEE. The junction had 7 bases not matched to a gene; V was cut back by 1 base and J by 5 bases. CDR3 loop: CASSVRHRTGTGELFF. CDR3 DNA sequence: TGTGCCAGCAGCGTACGTCACCGGACAGGGACCGGGGAGCTGTTTTTT.

This clone came up once. The chain has TRBV30 and TRBJ1-1, with 8 bases that match TRBD1. The germline V gene encodes CDR1 GTSNPN and CDR2 SVGIG (reference sequence). The ends lost 5 bases at V and 1 base at J; junction bases unmatched: 6. CDR3 size: 14 residues. CDR3 nucleotides: TGTGCCTGGGCCAACAGGGGGACGAACACTGAAGCTTTCTTT. Amino acids: CAWANRGTNTEAFF.

J is TRBJ2-7 and V is TRBV19, with a tentative D call TRBD1 (5 bases). V lost 3 bases and J lost 3, with 15 bases in between. This CDR3 is built from 15 residues. Germline V gene data show CDR1 as LNHDA and CDR2 as SQIVND (reference sequence). The CDR3 region is CASSILSGLVYEQYF. The CDR3, as DNA: TGTGCCAGTAGTATCCTCTCAGGGTTAGTCTACGAGCAGTACTTC. Filled out from reference TRBV19 and TRBJ2-7, the complete variable domain reads DGGITQSPKYLFRKEGQNVTLSCEQNLNHDAMYWYRQDPGQGLRLIYYSQIVNDFQKGDIAEGYSVSREKKESFPLTVTSAQKNPTAFYLCASSILSGLVYEQYFGPGTRLTVT.

The chain employs TRBV9 and TRBJ2-7, with 7 bases aligning to TRBD2. This CDR3 is built from 16 residues. The junction had 12 bases not matched to a gene; V was cut back by 4 bases and J by 2 bases. Germline assignment: CDR1 SGDLS and CDR2 YYNGEE. The CDR3 DNA reads TGTGCCAGCAGCCAGAAACCGGGGGGAAGCCCCTACGAGCAGTACTTC. Its translation is CASSQKPGGSPYEQYF.

In this sample, this clone turned up a few times. V gene TRBV27 combines with J gene TRBJ2-6, with unresolved D. The ends were cut back, 1 base at V and 3 bases at J, with 4 bases in the middle. The CDR3 spans 14 residues. The germline CDR1 and CDR2 sequences are MNHEY and SMNVEV (reference sequence). DNA of the CDR3: TGTGCCAGCAGTTTATTCGGTGGGGCCAACGTCCTGACTTTC. Its protein product is CASSLFGGANVLTF.

V usage is TRBV30 and J usage is TRBJ2-1; 10 bases fit TRBD1. The J segment lost 8 bases and the V segment lost 5 bases, leaving 6 bases of the junction unmatched. Germline V CDR1 and CDR2: GTSNPN, SVGIG (reference sequence). The length of the CDR3 is 13 residues. The CDR3 nucleotides are TGTGCCTGGGGGGAGGGACAGGGGTATGAGCAGTTCTTC. It codes for CAWGEGQGYEQFF.

CDR3 nucleotides: TGTGCCAGCAGCTTAACCCTGCGGTCCGGGAACACCGGGGAGCTGTTTTTT. It yields the protein CASSLTLRSGNTGELFF. The rearrangement joins TRBV7-3 to TRBJ2-2; D is undetermined. In germline, CDR1 is SGHTA, CDR2 FQGTGA. The CDR3 sequence is 17 residues long. The V end lost 0 bases, the J end lost 1 base, and 12 bases lay between the germline ends.